A single sample is the source of the 19 T cell receptor beta chains below, sequenced in a study of blood T cells in healthy people across ages. Together with a sample-barcoded 5' primer, a J-beta primer mix was included in a second PCR lasting about 6 to 11 cycles. Each CDR3 protein gets one entry after TCRdb re-called the 5' RACE reads with MiXCR. The data contain 600,000 to 800,000 distinct CDR3 sequences, 40% to 65% of them seen just once; the ten biggest clones take up roughly 12%. Sequenced: blood. Receptors were obtained from a woman older than 75 in good health.

The chain links TRBV24-1 to TRBJ2-5; TRBD2 agrees at 8 bases. CDR1 is KGHDR, CDR2 SFDVKD, per germline. V trimming: 6 bases; J trimming: 2 bases; junction bases outside the gene matches: 7. The CDR3 is made up of 15 amino acids. The CDR3 reads CATSTRGGEQETQYF. DNA for the CDR3: TGTGCCACCAGTACCCGGGGGGGCGAACAAGAGACCCAGTACTTC.

On this clonotype: A much larger clone differs by one base, so this may be a read error. The chain has TRBV7-2 and TRBJ2-1; 8 positions match TRBD2. The CDR3 length is 15 residues. From germline, CDR1 is SGHTA and CDR2 FQGNSA. CDR3 residues: CAGSPKREGYNEQFF. The CDR3 nucleotides are TGTGCCGGCAGCCCAAAACGGGAGGGATACAATGAGCAGTTCTTC.

The chain has TRBV6-1 and TRBJ2-3; 8 bases map to TRBD1. Germline lookup yields CDR1 MNHNS and CDR2 SASEGT. The length of the CDR3 is 17 residues. The trim removed 4 bases at V and 2 bases at J, leaving 11 bases unmatched. The CDR3 protein is CASSVRQGTSTTDTQYF. The CDR3 DNA sequence: TGTGCCAGCAGTGTACGACAGGGGACTTCTACCACAGATACGCAGTATTTT.

This clonotype showed up many times. The V gene is TRBV29-1, the J gene TRBJ2-5; no clear D. Trimming left V 2 bases short and J 4 bases short, with 5 bases between. CDR1 is SQVTM, CDR2 ANQGSEA, per germline. The CDR3 has 11 amino acids. The CDR3 sequence is CSVEPGETQYF. CDR3 in DNA: TGCAGCGTTGAACCCGGAGAGACCCAGTACTTC.

On this clonotype itself: This sequence may be a read error, since a much larger clone differs from it by one base. This chain joins TRBV18 and TRBJ2-1, with a possible D match to TRBD2 (7 bases). This CDR3 has 17 amino acids. Germline CDR1 and CDR2: KGHSH and LQKENI. Trimming pared 0 bases from V and 2 bases from J, leaving 14 bases between. This CDR3 is CASSPPRGGSAYNEQFF. As DNA, the CDR3 is TGTGCCAGCTCACCACCGCGCGGGGGCTCAGCCTACAATGAGCAGTTCTTC.

The chain has TRBV3-1 and TRBJ2-6; no firm D call. The CDR3 loop spans 15 amino acids. Germline CDR1 reads LGHDT; CDR2 reads YNNKEL (reference sequence). V was shortened by 5 bases and J by 4 bases, with 12 bases between the two germline ends. The CDR3 loop is CASSNSDSGANVLTF. The CDR3 DNA is TGTGCCAGCAGCAACAGTGACTCGGGGGCCAACGTCCTGACTTTC.

The gene calls are TRBV20-1 and TRBJ2-5; perhaps TRBD1 as D (5 bases). CDR3 length: 14 residues. Germline lookup yields CDR1 DFQATT and CDR2 SNEGSKA (reference sequence). V was cut by 6 bases and J by 11 bases, with 25 bases left in between. In DNA, the CDR3 is TGCAGTGCCATCACGGCAGGGAAGGGCAATGAGCAGTACTTC. Translating it yields CSAITAGKGNEQYF.

This clonotype has ten or more counts. The chain has TRBV7-2 and TRBJ2-1; D unclear. Trimming removed 4 bases at V and 0 bases at J, with 10 bases between. Germline CDR1 SGHTA, CDR2 FQGNSA. The CDR3 covers 15 residues. CDR3 nucleotides: TGTGCCAGCAGCTCCGCCGCCTCCTCCTACAATGAGCAGTTCTTC. This encodes CASSSAASSYNEQFF.

The rearrangement joins TRBV20-1 to TRBJ2-7, with 8 bases that match TRBD1. The CDR3 is 15 residues long. CDR1 DFQATT and CDR2 SNEGSKA come from the germline V gene (reference sequence). The trim removed 3 bases at V and 4 bases at J, leaving 11 bases unmatched. Written as DNA, the CDR3 is TGCAGTGCTAGTCGGGGCAGGGGACAGGAATACGAGCAGTACTTC. It codes for CSASRGRGQEYEQYF.

This chain connects TRBV19 to TRBJ2-7; D might be TRBD2 (6 bases). Germline CDR1 LNHDA, CDR2 SQIVND (reference sequence). V lost 7 bases and J lost 0, with 13 bases in between. This CDR3 contains 14 residues. This CDR3 reads CASTQRASSYEQYF. CDR3 bases: TGTGCCAGTACCCAGCGGGCCAGCTCCTACGAGCAGTACTTC. Using reference TRBV19 and TRBJ2-7 for the parts outside the CDR3, the full variable domain is DGGITQSPKYLFRKEGQNVTLSCEQNLNHDAMYWYRQDPGQGLRLIYYSQIVNDFQKGDIAEGYSVSREKKESFPLTVTSAQKNPTAFYLCASTQRASSYEQYFGPGTRLTVT.

This chain connects TRBV29-1 to TRBJ1-2; D is undetermined. The CDR3 consists of 13 residues. Germline assignment: CDR1 SQVTM and CDR2 ANQGSEA. V lost 6 bases and J 4 bases, leaving 15 bases between the germline ends. The CDR3 nucleotides are TGCAGCGTCTTCGTCCGGTCCCGCTATGGCTACACCTTC. Translation: CSVFVRSRYGYTF.

Concerning this clonotype: This sequence may be a read error, since a much larger clone differs from it by one base. The V call is TRBV20-1, the J call TRBJ2-7, with a tentative D call TRBD2 (6 bases). Per germline, CDR1 DFQATT and CDR2 SNEGSKA (reference sequence). The CDR3 has 17 amino acids. The ends were cut back, 1 base at V and 10 bases at J, with 29 bases in the middle. Here the CDR3 DNA reads TGCAGTGCTAGAGGGCGGGGTTCCGGGACTGCAGGAGGGGCCCAGTACTTC. This sequence encodes CSARGRGSGTAGGAQYF.

The chain is built from TRBV20-1 and TRBJ2-7; 10 nucleotides agree with TRBD1. The junction had 4 bases not matched to a gene; V was cut back by 5 bases and J by 0 bases. Looked up from germline, CDR1 is DFQATT and CDR2 is SNEGSKA (reference sequence). The CDR3 is 14 amino acids. The chain's CDR3 is CSAVGTGDSYEQYF. The CDR3 bases are TGCAGTGCTGTGGGGACAGGGGACTCCTACGAGCAGTACTTC.

V is TRBV20-1 and J is TRBJ1-2, with unresolved D. Trimming left V 6 bases short and J 7 bases short, with 6 bases between. Germline loops: CDR1 DFQATT, CDR2 SNEGSKA (reference sequence). The CDR3 has 9 residues. Here the CDR3 DNA reads TGCAGTGCCCCATCTGGCTACACCTTC. This codes for CSAPSGYTF.

Of note for this clonotype: A much larger clone differs from this one at a single base, so this may be a read error. The chain employs TRBV29-1 and TRBJ2-1; D not certain. V shed 3 bases and J shed 15 bases, with 21 bases lying between them. The CDR3 spans 13 residues. CDR1 SQVTM and CDR2 ANQGSEA come from the germline V gene. CDR3 residues: CSVDSLAGGRPFF. CDR3 nucleotide sequence: TGCAGCGTTGACTCGCTTGCCGGTGGGCGTCCGTTCTTC.

At least ten counts were recorded for this clonotype. This chain connects TRBV6-2 or TRBV6-3 to TRBJ2-1; D is unresolved. The CDR3 consists of 11 residues. Germline CDR1 reads MNHEY; CDR2 reads SVGEGT. The ends were cut back, 5 bases at V and 7 bases at J, with 6 bases in the middle. The CDR3 bases are TGTGCCAGCAGTAACAGTAATGAGCAGTTCTTC. The encoded protein is CASSNSNEQFF.

This clonotype showed up many times. The rearrangement joins TRBV12-5 to TRBJ2-1; 11 bases match TRBD2. V lost 1 base to trimming and J lost 8 bases; unmatched junction nucleotides: 7. Per the germline V gene, CDR1 is LGHNT and CDR2 is FRNRAP. The length of the CDR3 is 16 residues. In DNA, the CDR3 is TGTGCTAGTGGTTTGGGGGCTAGCGGGAGGTTGGATGAGCAGTTCTTC. Translated, it gives CASGLGASGRLDEQFF.

This clonotype was picked up a small number of times. The chain uses TRBV11-3 and TRBJ1-2; possibly TRBD1 for D (5 bases). Germline CDR1 and CDR2: SGHNT and YENEEA. V lost 0 bases, J lost 6 bases, and 14 bases lay in between. The CDR3 length is 15 residues. The CDR3 loop is CASSLDGRAGDGYTF. The CDR3 nucleotides are TGTGCCAGCAGCTTAGACGGCAGGGCCGGGGATGGCTACACCTTC.

The chain is built from TRBV10-3 and TRBJ2-2; D call uncertain. The CDR3 has 15 residues. Trimming left V 6 bases short and J 1 base short, with 12 bases between. CDR1 and CDR2 (germline): ENHRY, SYGVKD. The CDR3 sequence is CAISPGSQNTGELFF. CDR3 coding DNA: TGTGCCATCAGCCCCGGGTCTCAGAACACCGGGGAGCTGTTTTTT.